The next 4 T cell receptor beta chains were all read from a single sample in a study of T cell responses to AZD1222 COVID-19 vaccine. Profiling relied on immunoSEQ multiplex PCR, and the TCRdb table lists in-frame clones only, not all of them. The table lists 80,000 to 100,000 clones, roughly 92% of them singletons, with roughly 12% in the top ten. The material sequenced was peripheral blood, taken on day 0 of AZD1222 vaccination. The receptor source for this set is an adult in good health.

The chain recombines TRBV11-2 with TRBJ1-4; TRBD1 matches 9 bases. The trim removed 5 bases at V and 2 bases at J, leaving 6 bases unmatched. The length of the CDR3 is 16 residues. Germline V gene lookup returns CDR1 SGHAT and CDR2 FQNNGV. The CDR3 sequence: CASSPWTGATNEKLFF. As DNA, the CDR3 is TGTGCCAGCAGCCCCTGGACAGGGGCGACTAATGAAAAACTGTTTTTT.

This chain links TRBV28 with TRBJ2-1; possible D gene TRBD2, 6 bases. With 3 bases removed from V and 4 bases from J, the gap between germline ends came to 16 bases. CDR3 length: 16 amino acids. The germline CDR1 and CDR2 sequences are MDHEN and SYDVKM. Written as DNA, the CDR3 is TGTGCCAGCAGTTTTTCCTTCGGGAGATCGTACAATGAGCAGTTCTTC. This encodes CASSFSFGRSYNEQFF.

The gene calls are TRBV27 and TRBJ1-2; 11 bases match TRBD1. CDR1 is MNHEY and CDR2 is SMNVEV in the germline V gene (reference sequence). J gave up 7 bases and V 6 bases, and 7 bases lay outside the gene matches. CDR3 length: 14 amino acids. CDR3 in DNA: TGTGCCAGCAGCGTCGGACAGGGGGCGTCTGGCTACACCTTC. Translated, it gives CASSVGQGASGYTF.

The chain joins TRBV19 to TRBJ1-2; D is ambiguous. This CDR3 has 11 residues. Looked up from germline, CDR1 is LNHDA and CDR2 is SQIVND (reference sequence). Trimming pared 6 bases from V and 3 bases from J, leaving 5 bases between. The CDR3 loop is CASSAHYGYTF. DNA of the CDR3: TGTGCCAGTAGCGCCCACTATGGCTACACCTTC. The full variable domain, rest sourced from reference TRBV19 and TRBJ1-2, is DGGITQSPKYLFRKEGQNVTLSCEQNLNHDAMYWYRQDPGQGLRLIYYSQIVNDFQKGDIAEGYSVSREKKESFPLTVTSAQKNPTAFYLCASSAHYGYTFGSGTRLTVV.